The 32 T cell receptor beta chains listed next were all sequenced from one sample in a study of CD8+ T cells in alopecia areata. Extraction of RNA preceded its reverse transcription into cDNA, which served as the sequencing template. Libraries were prepared by immunoSEQ multiplex PCR; TCRdb keeps only in-frame clonotypes and omits some of them. The sample holds 100,000 to 120,000 clones; around three fifths are singletons and the top ten take under 3.5%. Indicated treatment: oral pan-JAK inhibitor, 5-10 mg twice daily. Sample: CD4+ T cells sorted from blood, taken at week 24, from a patient treated with tofacitinib. Receptors were obtained from a human donor with alopecia areata.

The sample holds a few counts of this clone. This rearrangement joins TRBV29-1 to TRBJ2-3; D may be TRBD2 (6 bases). Germline CDR1 SQVTM, CDR2 ANQGSEA. The CDR3 totals 16 residues. V was clipped by 3 bases and J by 1 base, with 17 bases between them. The CDR3 here is CSVDGFSSSGTDTQYF. Here the CDR3 DNA reads TGCAGCGTTGATGGGTTCTCCTCTAGCGGCACAGATACGCAGTATTTT.

CDR3 loop: CAWSSGQLSTDTQYF. CDR3 nucleotide sequence: TGTGCCTGGAGCTCGGGTCAACTGAGCACAGATACGCAGTATTTT. The chain has TRBV30 and TRBJ2-3; D unclear. CDR1 and CDR2 (germline): GTSNPN, SVGIG (reference sequence). The CDR3 is 15 residues long. With 3 bases removed from V and 0 bases from J, the gap between germline ends came to 13 bases.

A few counts support this clone. The genes are TRBV5-1 and TRBJ2-7; weak D call: TRBD1 (6 bases). The V end was cut by 0 bases, the J end by 2 bases, with 15 bases between. Germline loops: CDR1 SGHRS, CDR2 YFSETQ. The CDR3 has 16 amino acids. The CDR3 reads CASSLGIRGNPYEQYF. The CDR3 DNA follows: TGCGCCAGCAGCTTGGGAATTAGGGGGAACCCCTACGAGCAGTACTTC.

V is TRBV4-2 and J is TRBJ1-2; D ambiguous. CDR1 LGHNA and CDR2 YNFKEQ come from the germline V gene. The CDR3 consists of 15 residues. V was trimmed by 1 base and J by 0 bases, leaving 9 bases between them. CDR3 nucleotide sequence: TGTGCCAGCAGCCAAGTAGCAGACCCTAACTATGGCTACACCTTC. It translates to CASSQVADPNYGYTF.

The chain combines TRBV2 with TRBJ2-2, with D maybe TRBD1 (5 bases). The CDR3 runs 14 residues. The V gene lost 6 bases and the J gene lost 4 bases, with 12 bases spanning the gap. The germline CDR1 and CDR2 sequences are SNHLY and FYNNEI. The CDR3 here is CASSDDRSTGELFF. The CDR3 DNA sequence: TGTGCCAGCAGCGACGACAGATCCACCGGGGAGCTGTTTTTT.

This chain uses TRBV4-3 with TRBJ1-2; D unresolved. V was clipped by 1 base and J by 2 bases, with 8 bases between them. The CDR3 contains 14 residues. Germline values: CDR1 LGHNA, CDR2 YSLEER. The CDR3 is CASSQAHPNYGYTF. As DNA, the CDR3 is TGCGCCAGCAGCCAAGCACATCCAAACTATGGCTACACCTTC.

At least ten counts were recorded for this clone. The genes are TRBV5-1 and TRBJ2-3; tentative D call: TRBD2 (6 bases). The CDR3 covers 15 residues. Germline V gives CDR1 SGHRS, CDR2 YFSETQ. V lost 1 base and J 1 base, leaving 10 bases between the germline ends. CDR3 in DNA: TGCGCCAGCAGCTTGCTTGCTAGCGGCACAGATACGCAGTATTTT. Its translation: CASSLLASGTDTQYF.

The chain links TRBV30 to TRBJ2-3, with TRBD1 identical over 9 bases. CDR3 length: 14 amino acids. V gave up 8 bases and J gave up 3 bases; unmatched junction bases: 9. Germline values: CDR1 GTSNPN, CDR2 SVGIG (reference sequence). The CDR3 region has the DNA TGTGCCAGTGCGGGGACAGGGAATACAGATACGCAGTATTTT. This sequence encodes CASAGTGNTDTQYF.

Only a few counts were recorded for this clone. The chain joins TRBV6-6 to TRBJ2-2; no definite D call. CDR1 and CDR2 from the germline V gene are MNHNY and SVGAGI (reference sequence). This CDR3 comprises 14 residues. Trimming pared 5 bases from V and 2 bases from J, leaving 9 bases between. CDR3 in amino acids: CASSLVINTGELFF. The CDR3 coding sequence is TGTGCCAGCAGTCTGGTAATAAACACCGGGGAGCTGTTTTTT.

For this clone: A read error may produce the germline difference seen at one junction end. V gene TRBV11-2 combines with J gene TRBJ2-3; TRBD2 matches at 14 bases. The CDR3 is made up of 18 amino acids. Germline lookup yields CDR1 SGHAT and CDR2 FQNNGV. The CDR3, as DNA: TGTGCCAGCAGCTTAGTGGGACTAGCGGGGGCTATCACAAATACGCAGTATTTT. It translates to CASSLVGLAGAITNTQYF.

The chain couples TRBV10-3 to TRBJ2-6; 13 bases align to TRBD2. CDR3 length: 20 residues. V trimming: 4 bases; J trimming: 0 bases; junction bases outside the gene matches: 9. The germline V gene has CDR1 ENHRY and CDR2 SYGVKD. The CDR3 coding sequence is TGTGCCATCAGTGGTTCGGATGGACTAGCGGGGGCCTCTGGGGCCAACGTCCTGACTTTC. Translating it yields CAISGSDGLAGASGANVLTF.

The chain uses TRBV7-2 and TRBJ1-1, with 7 nucleotides matching TRBD1. With 1 base clipped from V and 9 bases from J, the junction kept 2 bases outside the gene matches. Germline-derived CDR1 and CDR2 are SGHTA and FQGNSA. The CDR3 sequence is 12 residues long. The CDR3 DNA sequence: TGTGCCAGCAGCTTAGAGACAGGGAAAGCTTTCTTT. Amino acid sequence: CASSLETGKAFF.

The chain employs TRBV23-1 and TRBJ2-7; a weak D match, TRBD2 (6 bases). TRBV23-1 is sorted into the ORF group, with uncertain function. Trimming pared 5 bases from V and 5 bases from J, leaving 13 bases between. The CDR3 consists of 13 residues. The CDR3 is CASSGGRCDEQYF. The CDR3 nucleotides are TGCGCCAGCAGTGGAGGGAGGTGTGACGAGCAGTACTTC.

The chain recombines TRBV4-2 with TRBJ2-5; TRBD2 matches at 12 bases. This CDR3 spans 17 amino acids. Trimming removed 0 bases from V and 5 bases from J; junction bases left unmatched: 7. Germline V lookup: CDR1 LGHNA, CDR2 YNFKEQ. As DNA, the CDR3 is TGTGCCAGCAGCCAAGAACTAGCGGGGGGACGGAGGGAGACCCAGTACTTC. It yields the protein CASSQELAGGRRETQYF.

The sample holds one count of this clone. V usage is TRBV9 and J usage is TRBJ2-1; 10 bases align to TRBD2. There are 16 residues in the CDR3. Germline V gives CDR1 SGDLS, CDR2 YYNGEE. The V segment lost 0 bases and the J segment 4 bases; nucleotides outside the gene matches: 4. CDR3 DNA: TGTGCCAGCAGCGTAGAGATAGCGGGGGGATACAATGAGCAGTTCTTC. Translation: CASSVEIAGGYNEQFF.

This chain's CDR3 is CASSEQTGNTGELFF. The DNA for the CDR3 is TGCGCCAGCAGCGAACAAACAGGGAACACCGGGGAGCTGTTTTTT. V is TRBV4-1 and J is TRBJ2-2; D is perhaps TRBD1 (5 bases). The CDR3 consists of 15 residues. The V end was cut by 5 bases, the J end by 1 base, with 11 bases between. Germline V gives CDR1 MGHRA, CDR2 YSYEKL.

The V call is TRBV4-3, the J call TRBJ2-2; perhaps TRBD1 as D (5 bases). The V gene's germline CDR1 is LGHNA and CDR2 YSLEER. The CDR3 has 15 residues. V lost 4 bases and J 3 bases, leaving 12 bases between the germline ends. CDR3 coding DNA: TGCGCCAGCAGCCCCGCCCAGGGTCACACCGGGGAGCTGTTTTTT. Amino acids: CASSPAQGHTGELFF.

This clone showed up just a few times. The V and J genes are TRBV7-8 and TRBJ1-1; D uncertain. The CDR3 sequence is 13 residues long. The ends were cut back, 1 base at V and 1 base at J, with 4 bases in the middle. Germline values: CDR1 SGHVS, CDR2 FQNEAQ. CDR3 nucleotide sequence: TGTGCCAGCAGCTTAGTAACGAACACTGAAGCTTTCTTT. Its protein product is CASSLVTNTEAFF.

The chain joins TRBV25-1 to TRBJ2-7; D possibly corresponds to TRBD2 (5 bases). V lost 8 bases to trimming and J lost 4 bases, with 9 bases between them. CDR3 length: 11 residues. The germline gives CDR1 MGHDK, CDR2 SYGVNS. CDR3 amino acids: CASSSGYEQYF. In DNA form, the CDR3 reads TGTGCCAGCTCATCGGGGTACGAGCAGTACTTC.

This clone was seen only a few times. The chain joins TRBV5-1 to TRBJ1-4; D unresolved. The V gene lost 4 bases and the J gene lost 8 bases, with 6 bases spanning the gap. The CDR3 consists of 11 residues. In germline, CDR1 is SGHRS, CDR2 YFSETQ. This chain's CDR3 is CASSGGEKLFF. DNA for the CDR3: TGCGCCAGCAGCGGTGGGGAAAAACTGTTTTTT.

The CDR3: CATSRDKLGQGSNQPQHF. DNA for the CDR3: TGTGCCACCAGCAGAGATAAGTTGGGACAGGGGAGCAATCAGCCCCAGCATTTT. The J gene is TRBJ1-5, the V gene TRBV15, with TRBD1 matching 10 bases. This CDR3 contains 18 residues. V was clipped by 0 bases and J by 1 base; unmatched bases: 6. The germline V gene encodes CDR1 LNHNV and CDR2 YYDKDF (reference sequence).

The chain uses TRBV5-1 and TRBJ1-1, with 8 nucleotides matching TRBD1. V lost 0 bases to trimming and J lost 5 bases; unmatched junction nucleotides: 9. The CDR3 has 16 residues. The germline CDR1 and CDR2 sequences are SGHRS and YFSETQ. For the CDR3, the DNA is TGCGCCAGCAGCTTGGGAGGCACAGGGGGTCGGACTGAAGCTTTCTTT. Amino acid sequence: CASSLGGTGGRTEAFF.

In this sample, this clone turned up a few times. The chain recombines TRBV15 with TRBJ1-4; no reliable D call. This CDR3 is 15 amino acids long. Trimming stripped 4 bases from V and 7 bases from J, with 16 bases between. Germline V gene sequence: CDR1 LNHNV, CDR2 YYDKDF (reference sequence). CDR3 residues: CATSTEVAGGEKLFF. CDR3 nucleotides: TGTGCCACCAGCACCGAGGTGGCAGGAGGTGAAAAACTGTTTTTT. The full variable domain, with the rest looked up from reference TRBV15 and TRBJ1-4, is DAMVIQNPRYQVTQFGKPVTLSCSQTLNHNVMYWYQQKSSQAPKLLFHYYDKDFNNEADTPDNFQSRRPNTSFCFLDIRSPGLGDTAMYLCATSTEVAGGEKLFFGSGTQLSVL.

The rearrangement joins TRBV29-1 to TRBJ1-5, with D perhaps matching TRBD1 (5 bases). The V and J ends lost 4 bases and 0 bases respectively, with 7 bases between them. This CDR3 has 13 residues. Germline assignment: CDR1 SQVTM and CDR2 ANQGSEA. The CDR3 DNA sequence: TGCAGCGTTGGAACAGGTAGCAATCAGCCCCAGCATTTT. Protein: CSVGTGSNQPQHF.

With regard to this clone: Other DNA sequences of this sample code for an identical CDR3. V and J are TRBV29-1 and TRBJ2-7, with 11 bases aligning to TRBD1. Germline V CDR1 and CDR2: SQVTM, ANQGSEA. This CDR3 is built from 13 residues. Unmatched junction bases numbered 4, after V lost 6 bases and J lost 3 bases. The CDR3 DNA follows: TGCAGCGTCCGGACAGGGGGCGGCTACGAGCAGTACTTC. Translating gives CSVRTGGGYEQYF.

The chain joins TRBV5-1 to TRBJ2-7; 9 bases are shared with TRBD1. V lost 7 bases, J lost 2 bases, and 7 bases stayed unmatched. Germline CDR1 is SGHRS and CDR2 is YFSETQ. This CDR3 contains 14 residues. In DNA form, the CDR3 reads TGCGCCAGCGGCGAGGGACAGGGAACCTACGAGCAGTACTTC. The encoded protein is CASGEGQGTYEQYF.

The chain is built from TRBV10-3 and TRBJ2-5, with D unclear. From germline, CDR1 is ENHRY and CDR2 SYGVKD. V lost 3 bases to trimming and J lost 4 bases, with 6 bases between them. The CDR3 is made up of 12 amino acids. DNA for the CDR3: TGTGCCATCAGTGAACCAGGAGAGACCCAGTACTTC. It encodes CAISEPGETQYF.

Comments on this clone: Other DNA sequences within the sample encode an identical CDR3. The chain carries TRBV30 and TRBJ2-5; 9 bases are shared with TRBD1. This CDR3 is 13 amino acids long. V trimming: 1 base; J trimming: 5 bases; junction bases outside the gene matches: 2. Germline V gene data show CDR1 as GTSNPN and CDR2 as SVGIG (reference sequence). CDR3 sequence: CAWSAGTGETQYF. DNA of the CDR3: TGTGCCTGGAGTGCCGGGACAGGGGAGACCCAGTACTTC.

This chain connects TRBV30 to TRBJ1-2; D is unresolved. Trimming removed 0 bases from V and 7 bases from J, with 9 bases in between. This CDR3 is 12 amino acids long. The V gene's germline CDR1 is GTSNPN and CDR2 SVGIG (reference sequence). The CDR3 coding sequence is TGTGCCTGGAGTGTACGAGGGAGTGGCTACACCTTC. Translation: CAWSVRGSGYTF.

This sequence joins TRBV5-6 and TRBJ2-5; no definite D call. From germline, CDR1 is SGHDT and CDR2 YYEEEE. Deletions cut 4 bases from V and 5 bases from J, with 12 bases between. The CDR3 spans 13 residues. The CDR3 DNA reads as TGTGCCAGCAGCGTAGATTTCGGGGAGACCCAGTACTTC. Translating gives CASSVDFGETQYF.

The CDR3 DNA is TGTGCCAGCAGCTTAGCGGGACAGTTCTATGGCTACACCTTC. Its protein is CASSLAGQFYGYTF. This rearrangement joins TRBV7-9 to TRBJ1-2; TRBD1 aligns across 7 bases. V gave up 0 bases and J gave up 4 bases; unmatched junction bases: 2. Germline lookup yields CDR1 SEHNR and CDR2 FQNEAQ (reference sequence). The CDR3 is made up of 14 amino acids.

The V call is TRBV4-1, the J call TRBJ1-6; TRBD1 matches at 8 bases. CDR1 MGHRA and CDR2 YSYEKL come from the germline V gene. The CDR3 contains 16 residues. V trimming: 0 bases; J trimming: 9 bases; junction bases outside the gene matches: 7. The CDR3 loop reads CASSQEDRGLGSPLHF. CDR3 nucleotides: TGCGCCAGCAGCCAAGAAGACAGGGGTTTGGGTTCACCCCTCCACTTT.